These T cell receptor beta chains were read from a single sample in a study of TIL therapy for anti-PD-1-resistant metastatic lung cancer. TCRdb's table, derived via immunoSEQ multiplex PCR, lists solely in-frame clones and lacks some. In the table there are roughly 54,000 clones, roughly 84% of which are singletons. Sequences were derived from blood, sampled at baseline. The receptors were sampled from a person aged 25-79 years with non-small cell lung cancer. Both conserved end residues are part of each CDR3. D genes are given only for firm matches. Where a row states a size, it is once, few, many or the class of an expanded clone; other rows omit it.

j_gene: TRBJ2-7; v_gene: TRBV18; len: 14; abundance: .; d_gene: .; CDR3nt: TGTGCCAGCTCACCCTTAGGAGGCCCCTACGAGCAGTACTTC; CDR3aa: CASSPLGGPYEQYF
j_gene: TRBJ2-7; v_gene: TRBV4-2; len: 16; abundance: .; d_gene: .; CDR3nt: TGTGCCAGCAGCCAAGGCGGGGACAGCCCCAGAGGAGGGCAGTACTTC; CDR3aa: CASSQGGDSPRGGQYF
j_gene: TRBJ2-1; v_gene: TRBV6-5; len: 13; abundance: once; d_gene: .; CDR3nt: TGTGCCAGCAGTAGGGAATTGGGCAATGAGCAGTTCTTC; CDR3aa: CASSRELGNEQFF
j_gene: TRBJ2-1; v_gene: TRBV5-1; len: 17; abundance: .; d_gene: .; CDR3nt: TGCGCCAGCAGCTTGGCCGCCGCAATTGGGGCTTGGGATGAGCAGTTCTTC; CDR3aa: CASSLAAAIGAWDEQFF
j_gene: TRBJ2-1; v_gene: TRBV4-1; len: 14; abundance: .; d_gene: .; CDR3nt: TGCGCCAGCAGCCAAGACCGGGGTTACAATGAGCAGTTCTTC; CDR3aa: CASSQDRGYNEQFF
j_gene: TRBJ2-3; v_gene: TRBV11-3; len: 13; abundance: .; d_gene: TRBD2; CDR3nt: TGTGCCAGCAGCTCAATCCTAGCGGGCCCTCAGTATTTT; CDR3aa: CASSSILAGPQYF
j_gene: TRBJ2-3; v_gene: TRBV19; len: 15; abundance: .; d_gene: .; CDR3nt: TGTGCCAGTACCGAGGGGCCGAACAGAGCAGATACGCAGTATTTT; CDR3aa: CASTEGPNRADTQYF
j_gene: TRBJ2-1; v_gene: TRBV5-1; len: 13; abundance: .; d_gene: .; CDR3nt: TGCGCCAGCAGCGATACAAGAAACAATGAGCAGTTCTTC; CDR3aa: CASSDTRNNEQFF
j_gene: TRBJ2-7; v_gene: TRBV5-6; len: 11; abundance: .; d_gene: .; CDR3nt: TGTGCCAGCAGCTTCTTAAGCGAGCAGTACTTC; CDR3aa: CASSFLSEQYF
j_gene: TRBJ2-7; v_gene: TRBV6-5; len: 15; abundance: .; d_gene: TRBD1; CDR3nt: TGTGCCAGCAGTTACGATGGGACAGGGGGCTACGAGCAGTACTTC; CDR3aa: CASSYDGTGGYEQYF
j_gene: TRBJ1-5; v_gene: TRBV3-1/TRBV3-2; len: 17; abundance: .; d_gene: .; CDR3nt: TGTGCCAGCAGCCAATCGTGGGGTCGCGGCCAAAATCAGCCCCAGCATTTT; CDR3aa: CASSQSWGRGQNQPQHF
j_gene: TRBJ2-3; v_gene: TRBV7-3; len: 15; abundance: .; d_gene: .; CDR3nt: TGTGCCAGCAGCTTAAGGGCGGGGCCAACAGATACGCAGTATTTT; CDR3aa: CASSLRAGPTDTQYF
j_gene: TRBJ1-2; v_gene: TRBV7-9; len: 13; abundance: .; d_gene: .; CDR3nt: TGTGCCAGCAGCCAGACAGAGAACTATGGCTACACCTTC; CDR3aa: CASSQTENYGYTF
j_gene: TRBJ1-2; v_gene: TRBV30; len: 12; abundance: .; d_gene: .; CDR3nt: TGTGCCTGGGGCGGGGGCAGGGATGGCTACACCTTC; CDR3aa: CAWGGGRDGYTF
j_gene: TRBJ1-2; v_gene: TRBV6-1; len: 16; abundance: .; d_gene: .; CDR3nt: TGTGCCAGCAGTGAAGCGCACCCAGGGCTTAACTATGGCTACACCTTC; CDR3aa: CASSEAHPGLNYGYTF
j_gene: TRBJ2-1; v_gene: TRBV15; len: 16; abundance: .; d_gene: TRBD2; CDR3nt: TGTGCCACCAGCAGAGCGGGACTAGCGGGAATAGGCGAGCAGTTCTTC; CDR3aa: CATSRAGLAGIGEQFF
j_gene: TRBJ2-3; v_gene: TRBV11-2; len: 13; abundance: .; d_gene: .; CDR3nt: TGTGCCAGCAGCTTAGGCGGAATAGATACGCAGTATTTT; CDR3aa: CASSLGGIDTQYF
j_gene: TRBJ2-7; v_gene: TRBV29-1; len: 12; abundance: once; d_gene: TRBD1; CDR3nt: TGCAGCGTACGGGACAGGGGGATCGAGCAGTACTTC; CDR3aa: CSVRDRGIEQYF
j_gene: TRBJ1-6; v_gene: TRBV4-1; len: 16; abundance: .; d_gene: .; CDR3nt: TGCGCCAGCAGCCAAGGATTCCTCTCCTATAATTCACCCCTCCACTTT; CDR3aa: CASSQGFLSYNSPLHF
j_gene: TRBJ2-3; v_gene: TRBV12-3/TRBV12-4; len: 13; abundance: .; d_gene: .; CDR3nt: TGTGCCAGCAGGAAACAGGGAACAGATACGCAGTATTTT; CDR3aa: CASRKQGTDTQYF
j_gene: TRBJ2-3; v_gene: TRBV12-5; len: 16; abundance: .; d_gene: TRBD1; CDR3nt: TGTGCTAGTGGAGCCGGGACAGCACCTAGCACAGATACGCAGTATTTT; CDR3aa: CASGAGTAPSTDTQYF
j_gene: TRBJ1-5; v_gene: TRBV2; len: 14; abundance: .; d_gene: .; CDR3nt: TGTGCCAGCAGTAGGGGGACTCTCAATCAGCCCCAGCATTTT; CDR3aa: CASSRGTLNQPQHF
j_gene: TRBJ1-5; v_gene: TRBV2; len: 15; abundance: .; d_gene: TRBD1; CDR3nt: TGTGCCAGCAGTGATGTCACAGGGGAATATCAGCCCCAGCATTTT; CDR3aa: CASSDVTGEYQPQHF
j_gene: TRBJ1-3; v_gene: TRBV19; len: 16; abundance: .; d_gene: .; CDR3nt: TGTGCCAGTAGTCGGGAGGGCAGCAGCTCTGGAAACACCATATATTTT; CDR3aa: CASSREGSSSGNTIYF
j_gene: TRBJ1-3; v_gene: TRBV9; len: 13; abundance: .; d_gene: .; CDR3nt: TGTGCCAGCAGCCCTACCTCTGGAAACACCATATATTTT; CDR3aa: CASSPTSGNTIYF
j_gene: TRBJ2-1; v_gene: TRBV19; len: 15; abundance: .; d_gene: TRBD1; CDR3nt: TGTGCCAGTAGTATAGGGACAGGGGGACGGAATGAGCAGTTCTTC; CDR3aa: CASSIGTGGRNEQFF
j_gene: TRBJ2-5; v_gene: TRBV6-5; len: 14; abundance: .; d_gene: TRBD1; CDR3nt: TGTGCCAGCAGTCCGACAGGGGTCCAAGAGACCCAGTACTTC; CDR3aa: CASSPTGVQETQYF
j_gene: TRBJ1-1; v_gene: TRBV6-5; len: 12; abundance: .; d_gene: TRBD1; CDR3nt: TGTGCCAGCGGGACAGCGAACACTGAAGCTTTCTTT; CDR3aa: CASGTANTEAFF
j_gene: TRBJ2-1; v_gene: TRBV13; len: 18; abundance: .; d_gene: TRBD1; CDR3nt: TGTGCCAGCAGCCCGAACTCTCGACAGGGGAGGTCCTACAATGAGCAGTTCTTC; CDR3aa: CASSPNSRQGRSYNEQFF
j_gene: TRBJ1-2; v_gene: TRBV3-1/TRBV3-2; len: 15; abundance: .; d_gene: TRBD1; CDR3nt: TGTGCCAGCAGCCGCTCGCTGCAGGGGGGGTATGGCTACACCTTC; CDR3aa: CASSRSLQGGYGYTF
j_gene: TRBJ1-3; v_gene: TRBV5-8; len: 15; abundance: .; d_gene: .; CDR3nt: TGTGCCAGCAGCTTGGATGCAGGGGTCGGAAACACCATATATTTT; CDR3aa: CASSLDAGVGNTIYF
j_gene: TRBJ1-2; v_gene: TRBV10-3; len: 15; abundance: once; d_gene: .; CDR3nt: TGTGCCATCTCGACACACTCTTCCTCTCGGTATGGCTACACCTTC; CDR3aa: CAISTHSSSRYGYTF
j_gene: TRBJ2-3; v_gene: TRBV9; len: 16; abundance: .; d_gene: .; CDR3nt: TGTGCCAGCAGCACCCTACTAGTGACGGGCACAGATACGCAGTATTTT; CDR3aa: CASSTLLVTGTDTQYF
j_gene: TRBJ2-7; v_gene: TRBV5-1; len: 22; abundance: .; d_gene: TRBD1; CDR3nt: TGCGCCAGCAGCCCATTGGAGCTGACGGTGCGGGACAGGAAAATATCCTACCACGAGCAGTACTTC; CDR3aa: CASSPLELTVRDRKISYHEQYF